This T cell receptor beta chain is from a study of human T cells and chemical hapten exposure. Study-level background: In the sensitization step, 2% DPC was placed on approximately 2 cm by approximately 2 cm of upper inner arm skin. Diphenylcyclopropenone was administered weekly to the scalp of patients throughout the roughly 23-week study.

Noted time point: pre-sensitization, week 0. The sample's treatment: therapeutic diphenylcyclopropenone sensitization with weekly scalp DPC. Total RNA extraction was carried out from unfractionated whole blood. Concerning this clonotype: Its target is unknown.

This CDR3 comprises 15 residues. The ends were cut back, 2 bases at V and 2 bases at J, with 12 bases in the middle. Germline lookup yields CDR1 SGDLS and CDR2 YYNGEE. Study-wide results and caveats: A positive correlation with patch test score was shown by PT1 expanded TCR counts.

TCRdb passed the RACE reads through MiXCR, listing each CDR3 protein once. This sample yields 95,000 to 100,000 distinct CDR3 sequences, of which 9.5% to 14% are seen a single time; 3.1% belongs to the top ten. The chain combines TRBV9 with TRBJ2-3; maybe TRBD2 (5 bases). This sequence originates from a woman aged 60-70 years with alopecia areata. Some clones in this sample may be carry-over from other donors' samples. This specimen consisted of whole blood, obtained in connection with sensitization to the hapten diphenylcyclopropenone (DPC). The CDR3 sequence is CASSVTGSPTDTQYF. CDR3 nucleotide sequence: TGTGCCAGCAGCGTGACGGGATCGCCCACAGATACGCAGTATTTT. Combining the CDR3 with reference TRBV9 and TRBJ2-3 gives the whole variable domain DSGVTQTPKHLITATGQRVTLRCSPRSGDLSVYWYQQSLDQGLQFLIQYYNGEERAKGNILERFSAQQFPDLHSELNLSSLELGDSALYFCASSVTGSPTDTQYFGPGTRLTVL.